The clone carrying this T cell receptor beta chain was picked up a small number of times. Its specificity is unknown. The CDR3 runs 16 residues. V shed 2 bases and J shed 6 bases, with 17 bases lying between them. The germline gives CDR1 SEHNR, CDR2 FQNEAQ (reference sequence). Alongside a J-beta primer mix, a sample-barcoded 5' primer served in a second PCR lasting about 7 to 11 cycles. TCRdb passed the 5' RACE reads through MiXCR, listing each CDR3 protein once. The table lists approximately 670,000 distinct CDR3 sequences, around two fifths of them singletons. This sample is part of a study of blood T cells in healthy people across ages. Study-wide results and caveats: Roughly linearly, TCR beta diversity per million T cells fell as age increased. Naive CD4+ cells and diversity were both higher in long-lived donors than in aged donors. Possibly, changes in expanded clonotypes were confounded because donor CMV status was unknown.

No fewer than 5.5 micrograms of total RNA were isolated from every sample. This TCR came from a man aged 80 or over in good health. The rearrangement uses TRBV7-9 and TRBJ2-1, with a weak D call TRBD1 (6 bases). Sequencing was done on a sample of blood. The CDR3 is CASSLLARGSVNEQFF. As DNA, the CDR3 is TGTGCCAGCAGCTTACTTGCGAGGGGGTCTGTCAATGAGCAGTTCTTC.